Sequencing of this TCR beta chain was carried out in a study of cytomegalovirus exposure and HLA in healthy donors. Study results and caveats: Being indistinguishable, some V segments were excluded, TRBV6-2 and TRBV6-3 among them.

Donors were ostensibly healthy at sampling, although undocumented immune exposures were probable. The PCR contained 60 Vbeta and 13 Jbeta primers. Original processing methods: Later work found 65 million to 100 million unique TCR beta chains, with about 10 million shared. TCRdb keeps only in-frame clones here, not all; method: immunoSEQ multiplex PCR. From that table come the V and J calls and clone size; the DNA was used to work out D and trimming. This table has 120,000 or so clones, over 60% appearing once. Of note for this clone: Its target is not known.

The CDR3 is made up of 14 amino acids. The germline V gene encodes CDR1 SEHNR and CDR2 FQNEAQ (reference sequence). The V and J ends lost 5 bases and 5 bases, in that order; junction bases with no gene match: 6. The sequenced material came from PBMCs. This receptor was taken from a man aged 18 to 29 in good health and CMV-seronegative. V is TRBV7-9 and J is TRBJ2-1, with 7 bases identical to TRBD1. The CDR3 DNA reads TGTGCCAGCAGCGACAGGGACGGAAACAATGAGCAGTTCTTC. Its translation: CASSDRDGNNEQFF.